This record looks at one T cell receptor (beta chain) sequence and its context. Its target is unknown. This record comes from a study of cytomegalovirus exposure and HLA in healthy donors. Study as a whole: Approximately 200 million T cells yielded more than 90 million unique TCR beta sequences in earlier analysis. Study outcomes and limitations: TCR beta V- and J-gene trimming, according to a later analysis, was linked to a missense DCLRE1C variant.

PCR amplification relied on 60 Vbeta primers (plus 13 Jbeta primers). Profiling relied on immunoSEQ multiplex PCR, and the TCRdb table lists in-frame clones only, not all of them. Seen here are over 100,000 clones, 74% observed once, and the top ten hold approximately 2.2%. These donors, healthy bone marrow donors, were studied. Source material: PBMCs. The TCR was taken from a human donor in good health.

The CDR3 is CASSLRGVYEQYF. DNA of the CDR3: TGTGCCAGCAGTTTGCGGGGGGTCTACGAGCAGTACTTC. V gene TRBV28 combines with J gene TRBJ2-7; 8 nucleotides agree with TRBD2. From germline, CDR1 is MDHEN and CDR2 SYDVKM. The CDR3 sequence is 13 residues long. The V gene end was trimmed by 3 bases and the J gene end by 3 bases; junction bases not matched to a gene: 1.